The clone carrying this TCR beta chain was seen more than once but under ten times. Sequenced by immunoSEQ multiplex PCR; TCRdb stores in-frame clones only, minus some. The data hold roughly 9,900 clones, with around 82% observed a single time. The data derive from a study of immune evolution from preneoplasia to lung adenocarcinoma. The germline V gene encodes CDR1 MDHEN and CDR2 SYDVKM. The CDR3 totals 12 residues. V gave up 11 bases and J gave up 6 bases; unmatched junction bases: 4. The clonotype was recovered from a person aged 70 to 85 with lung adenocarcinoma. The chain joins TRBV28 to TRBJ1-6; 7 positions match TRBD1. The sequenced sample consisted of FFPE minimally invasive lung adenocarcinoma tissue. The CDR3 here is CALGQLNSPLHF. Written as DNA, the CDR3 is TGTGCCCTGGGACAGCTTAATTCACCCCTCCACTTT.